This T cell receptor (beta chain) was sequenced in a study of blood T cell repertoires in COVID-19. The assay was immunoSEQ multiplex PCR, and TCRdb's table has in-frame clones only and misses some. The table has about 46,000 clones, roughly 86% seen once; the top ten hold 3% to 3.5%. Material for sequencing was PBMCs or T cells enriched from blood (not recorded which). The receptor was derived from a woman aged 50 to 65 who had recovered from COVID-19.

The CDR3 region is CASSYQTEGSEKLFF. The CDR3 nucleotides are TGTGCCAGCAGTTACCAGACGGAGGGTAGCGAAAAACTGTTTTTT. The chain joins TRBV6-2 or TRBV6-3 to TRBJ1-4; no clear D. Trimming shortened V by 2 bases and J by 8 bases, and 15 bases separated the two germline ends. The germline CDR1 and CDR2 sequences are MNHEY and SVGEGT. This CDR3 comprises 15 residues.